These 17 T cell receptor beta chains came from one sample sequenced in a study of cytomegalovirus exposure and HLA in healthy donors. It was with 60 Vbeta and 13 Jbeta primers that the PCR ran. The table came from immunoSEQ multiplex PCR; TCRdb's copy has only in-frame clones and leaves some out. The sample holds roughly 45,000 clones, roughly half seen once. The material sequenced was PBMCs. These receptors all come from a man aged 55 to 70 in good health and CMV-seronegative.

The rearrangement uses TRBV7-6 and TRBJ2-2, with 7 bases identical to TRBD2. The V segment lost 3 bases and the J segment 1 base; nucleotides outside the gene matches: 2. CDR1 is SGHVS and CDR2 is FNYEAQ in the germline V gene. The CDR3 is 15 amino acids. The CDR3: CASSFSGQNTGELFF. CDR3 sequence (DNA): TGTGCCAGCAGCTTTAGCGGGCAGAACACCGGGGAGCTGTTTTTT. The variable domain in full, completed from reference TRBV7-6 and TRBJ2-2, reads GAGVSQSPRYKVTKRGQDVALRCDPISGHVSLYWYRQALGQGPEFLTYFNYEAQQDKSGLPNDRFSAERPEGSISTLTIQRTEQRDSAMYRCASSFSGQNTGELFFGEGSRLTVL.

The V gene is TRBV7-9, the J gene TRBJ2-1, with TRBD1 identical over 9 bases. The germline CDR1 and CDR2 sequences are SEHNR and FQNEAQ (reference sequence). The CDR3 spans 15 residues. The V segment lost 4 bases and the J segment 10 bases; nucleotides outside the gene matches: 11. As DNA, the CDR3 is TGTGCCAGCAGCTACCGGGACAGGGCCCGGGGGGAGCAGTTCTTC. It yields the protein CASSYRDRARGEQFF. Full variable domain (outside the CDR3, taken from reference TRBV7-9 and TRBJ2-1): DTGVSQNPRHKITKRGQNVTFRCDPISEHNRLYWYRQTLGQGPEFLTYFQNEAQLEKSRLLSDRFSAERPKGSFSTLEIQRTEQGDSAMYLCASSYRDRARGEQFFGPGTRLTVL.

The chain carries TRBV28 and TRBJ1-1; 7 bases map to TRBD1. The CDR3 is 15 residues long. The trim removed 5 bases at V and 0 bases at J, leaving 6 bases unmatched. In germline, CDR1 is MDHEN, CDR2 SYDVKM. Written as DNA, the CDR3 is TGTGCCAGCAGTGTCCCGGGACAGTTGAACACTGAAGCTTTCTTT. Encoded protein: CASSVPGQLNTEAFF.

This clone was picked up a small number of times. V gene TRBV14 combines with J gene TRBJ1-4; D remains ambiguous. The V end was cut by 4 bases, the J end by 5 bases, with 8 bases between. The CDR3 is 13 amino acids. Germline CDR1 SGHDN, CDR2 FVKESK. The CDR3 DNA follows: TGTGCCAGCAGCCGGCGGGTAAATGAAAAACTGTTTTTT. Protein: CASSRRVNEKLFF.

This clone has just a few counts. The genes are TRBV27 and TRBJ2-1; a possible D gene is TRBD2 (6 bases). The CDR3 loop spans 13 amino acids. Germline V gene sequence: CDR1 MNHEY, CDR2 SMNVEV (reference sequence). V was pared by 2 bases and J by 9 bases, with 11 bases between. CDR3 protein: CASSLGGNSEQFF. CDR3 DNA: TGTGCCAGCAGTTTAGGAGGGAATAGTGAGCAGTTCTTC.

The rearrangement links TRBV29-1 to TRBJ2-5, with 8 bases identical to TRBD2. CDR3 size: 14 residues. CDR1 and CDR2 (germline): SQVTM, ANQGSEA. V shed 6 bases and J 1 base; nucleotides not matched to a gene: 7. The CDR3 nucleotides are TGCAGCGTAGCTAAACTAGCGGCCCAAGAGACCCAGTACTTC. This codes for CSVAKLAAQETQYF.

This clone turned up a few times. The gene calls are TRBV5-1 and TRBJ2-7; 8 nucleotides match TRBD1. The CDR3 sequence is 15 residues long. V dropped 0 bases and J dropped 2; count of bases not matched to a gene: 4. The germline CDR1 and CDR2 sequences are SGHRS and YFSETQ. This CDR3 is CASSLGDRWAYEQYF. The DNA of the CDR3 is TGCGCCAGCAGCTTGGGGGACAGGTGGGCCTACGAGCAGTACTTC.

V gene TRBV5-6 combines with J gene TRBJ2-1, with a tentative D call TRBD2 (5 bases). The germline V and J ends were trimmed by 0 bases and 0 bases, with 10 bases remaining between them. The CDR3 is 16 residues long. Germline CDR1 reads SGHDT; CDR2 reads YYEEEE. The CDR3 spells CASSLVTISSYNEQFF. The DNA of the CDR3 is TGTGCCAGCAGCTTGGTGACTATCAGCTCCTACAATGAGCAGTTCTTC.

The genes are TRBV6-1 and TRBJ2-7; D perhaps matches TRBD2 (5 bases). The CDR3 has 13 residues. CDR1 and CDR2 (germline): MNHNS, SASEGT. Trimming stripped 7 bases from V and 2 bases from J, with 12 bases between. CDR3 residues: CASIVATPYEQYF. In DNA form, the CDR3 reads TGTGCCAGCATAGTAGCGACTCCCTACGAGCAGTACTTC.

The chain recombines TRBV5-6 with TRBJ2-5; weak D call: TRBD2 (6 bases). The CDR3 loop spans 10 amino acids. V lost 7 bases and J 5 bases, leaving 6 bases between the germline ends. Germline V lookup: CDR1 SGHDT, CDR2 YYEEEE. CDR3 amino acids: CASGGETQYF. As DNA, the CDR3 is TGTGCCAGCGGGGGGGAGACCCAGTACTTC.

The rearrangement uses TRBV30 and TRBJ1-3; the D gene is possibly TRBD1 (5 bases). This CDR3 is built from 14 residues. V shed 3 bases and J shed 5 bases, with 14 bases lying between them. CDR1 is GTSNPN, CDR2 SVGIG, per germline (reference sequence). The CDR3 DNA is TGTGCCTGGAGCCAGGGAAATTTACGAAACACCATATATTTT. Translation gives CAWSQGNLRNTIYF.

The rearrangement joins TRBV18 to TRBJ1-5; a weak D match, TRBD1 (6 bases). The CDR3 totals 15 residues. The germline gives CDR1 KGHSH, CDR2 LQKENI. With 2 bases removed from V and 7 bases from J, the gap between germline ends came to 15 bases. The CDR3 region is CASSPGGQGRQPQHF. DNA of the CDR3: TGTGCCAGCTCACCAGGGGGCCAAGGAAGGCAGCCCCAGCATTTT.

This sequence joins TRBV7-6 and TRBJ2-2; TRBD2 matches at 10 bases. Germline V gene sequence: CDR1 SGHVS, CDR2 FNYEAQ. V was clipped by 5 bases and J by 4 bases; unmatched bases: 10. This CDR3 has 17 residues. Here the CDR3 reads CASSTGAGGPSTGELFF. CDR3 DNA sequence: TGTGCCAGCAGCACGGGAGCGGGAGGGCCCAGCACCGGGGAGCTGTTTTTT.

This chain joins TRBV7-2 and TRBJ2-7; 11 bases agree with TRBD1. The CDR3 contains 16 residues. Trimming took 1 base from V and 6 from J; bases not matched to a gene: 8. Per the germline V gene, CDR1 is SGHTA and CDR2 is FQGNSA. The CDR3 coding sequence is TGTGCCAGCAGCTTAGTAGGACAGGGGGCTTCGGTCGAGCAGTACTTC. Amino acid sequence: CASSLVGQGASVEQYF.

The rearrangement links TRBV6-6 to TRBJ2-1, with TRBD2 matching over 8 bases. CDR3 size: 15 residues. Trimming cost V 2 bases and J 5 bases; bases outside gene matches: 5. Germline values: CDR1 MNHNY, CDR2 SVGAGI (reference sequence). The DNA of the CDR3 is TGTGCCAGCAGTTACCCGACTAGCGCCAACAATGAGCAGTTCTTC. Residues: CASSYPTSANNEQFF.

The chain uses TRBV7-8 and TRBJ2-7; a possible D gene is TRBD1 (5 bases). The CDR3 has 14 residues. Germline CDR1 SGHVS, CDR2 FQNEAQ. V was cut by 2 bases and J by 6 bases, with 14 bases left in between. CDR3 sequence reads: CASSLLQRTGEQYF. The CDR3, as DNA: TGTGCCAGCAGCTTACTACAGCGTACAGGCGAGCAGTACTTC.

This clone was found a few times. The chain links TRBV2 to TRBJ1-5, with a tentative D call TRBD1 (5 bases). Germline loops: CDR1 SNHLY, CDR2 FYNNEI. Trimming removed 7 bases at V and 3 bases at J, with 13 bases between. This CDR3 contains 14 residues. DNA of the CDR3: TGTGCCAGCACCTCGGAGGGGTTCAATCAGCCCCAGCATTTT. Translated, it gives CASTSEGFNQPQHF.